These 3 T cell receptor beta chains share one sample of origin, sequenced in a study of cytomegalovirus exposure and HLA in healthy donors. The PCR ran on 60 Vbeta and 13 Jbeta primers. Generated by immunoSEQ multiplex PCR, the TCRdb table keeps only in-frame clones and is missing some. This repertoire shows over 95,000 clones, about three quarters found once; its top ten account for less than 15%. The sample comprised PBMCs. The receptor set was obtained from a woman aged 40 to 49 in good health and CMV-seropositive.

The genes are TRBV2 and TRBJ1-2, with 12 bases lining up with TRBD1. The germline gives CDR1 SNHLY, CDR2 FYNNEI. Losses at the gene ends were 1 base for V and 8 bases for J; bases not matched to a gene: 5. This CDR3 region has 15 residues. This chain's CDR3 is CASSEVGTGGSGYTF. The CDR3 DNA follows: TGTGCCAGCAGTGAAGTGGGGACAGGGGGCAGCGGCTACACCTTC.

CDR3 coding DNA: TGTGCCAGCAGATTAGGACAGGGAGGCTACACCTTC. Amino acids: CASRLGQGGYTF. This chain joins TRBV28 and TRBJ1-2, with 8 bases aligning to TRBD1. Germline V gene data show CDR1 as MDHEN and CDR2 as SYDVKM. CDR3 length: 12 amino acids. V lost 6 bases and J lost 8; bases outside the gene matches: 5.

The chain is built from TRBV6-5 and TRBJ1-2; 9 positions agree with TRBD1. Germline assignment: CDR1 MNHEY and CDR2 SVGAGI. CDR3 length equals 15 residues. V was clipped by 5 bases and J by 3 bases; unmatched bases: 7. The DNA of the CDR3 is TGTGCCAGCAGTACCGGGACAGGGTGGGACTATGGCTACACCTTC. It yields the protein CASSTGTGWDYGYTF.